A selection of T cell receptor beta chains follows, all from one sample in a study of blood T cells in healthy people across ages. TCRdb redid the calling of the 5' RACE reads with MiXCR, one entry per CDR3 protein. Here the sample spans 730,000 or so distinct CDR3 sequences, roughly 43% being singletons. Sequencing was done on a sample of blood. Receptors were obtained from a woman between 55 and 75 years old in good health. The CDR3 runs from the conserved cysteine through the conserved F or W. The D gene is left open where the match is weak.

D gene: -
J gene: TRBJ2-7
V gene: TRBV11-2
CDR3 protein: CASSPGGLGNKYF

D gene: TRBD2
J gene: TRBJ2-1
V gene: TRBV24-1
CDR3 protein: CATSDLSGTSGGREFF

D gene: TRBD2
J gene: TRBJ2-3
V gene: TRBV20-1
CDR3 protein: CSANTVPGLAGEYLDTQYF

D gene: -
J gene: TRBJ2-3
V gene: TRBV20-1
CDR3 protein: CSARPRDNTDTQYF

D gene: -
J gene: TRBJ1-2
V gene: TRBV7-6
CDR3 protein: CAGSPTVSSGYTF

D gene: TRBD2
J gene: TRBJ2-1
V gene: TRBV20-1
CDR3 protein: CSARVAAGGRASYNEQFF

D gene: -
J gene: TRBJ2-5
V gene: TRBV5-4
CDR3 protein: CASSPLPSETQYF

D gene: TRBD1
J gene: TRBJ2-3
V gene: TRBV6-1
CDR3 protein: CASTSLQGAGTDTQYF

D gene: -
J gene: TRBJ2-7
V gene: TRBV6-6
CDR3 protein: CASTPGIGYEQYF

D gene: TRBD2
J gene: TRBJ2-2
V gene: TRBV27
CDR3 protein: CASSSLAGVTGELFF

D gene: -
J gene: TRBJ2-7
V gene: TRBV20-1
CDR3 protein: CSARDRISGNRVGYEQYF

D gene: TRBD1
J gene: -
V gene: TRBV28
CDR3 protein: CASRETGTGYEQYF

D gene: TRBD2
J gene: TRBJ2-5
V gene: TRBV7-2
CDR3 protein: CASGPNGLAHQETQYF

D gene: -
J gene: TRBJ2-1
V gene: TRBV28
CDR3 protein: CASSLQGTFNEQFF

D gene: TRBD1
J gene: TRBJ1-6
V gene: TRBV7-8
CDR3 protein: CASSHGQDSPLHF

D gene: -
J gene: TRBJ2-5
V gene: TRBV5-1
CDR3 protein: CASCASHSGETQYF

D gene: TRBD2
J gene: TRBJ2-7
V gene: TRBV29-1
CDR3 protein: CSVPGLHSYEQYF

D gene: TRBD1
J gene: TRBJ1-5
V gene: TRBV27
CDR3 protein: CASSLSGTGYQPQHF

D gene: -
J gene: TRBJ1-4
V gene: TRBV28
CDR3 protein: CASSLSDEKLFF